The source of this TCR beta chain is a study of cytomegalovirus exposure and HLA in healthy donors. Study background: When fewer than 500 donors were genotyped, around 77% of them were found to fall in the Caucasian-associated ancestry cluster.

Study observations and caveats: Rarity characterized most TCR sequences, yet some public TCRs appeared in many donors. A later analysis, which compared TCR beta chains of equal frequency, found the HLA-associated ones more clonally expanded.

The PCR ran on 60 Vbeta and 13 Jbeta primers. Assay: immunoSEQ multiplex PCR; the TCRdb copy retains only in-frame clones and omits some. Here the sample spans approximately 210,000 clones, around nine tenths being singletons. Points on this clone: Its antigen is not known.

V was pared by 3 bases and J by 5 bases, with 11 bases of the junction left unmatched. CDR3 length: 15 amino acids. Germline V gene sequence: CDR1 SGHRS, CDR2 YFSETQ. The sequence derives from a young woman in good health and CMV-seronegative. The sequenced sample was PBMCs. The chain recombines TRBV5-1 with TRBJ2-7, with 7 bases that match TRBD1. Written as DNA, the CDR3 is TGCGCCAGCAGCTCTGGGACAGTGGTTGCGGACGAGCAGTACTTC. Protein product: CASSSGTVVADEQYF.